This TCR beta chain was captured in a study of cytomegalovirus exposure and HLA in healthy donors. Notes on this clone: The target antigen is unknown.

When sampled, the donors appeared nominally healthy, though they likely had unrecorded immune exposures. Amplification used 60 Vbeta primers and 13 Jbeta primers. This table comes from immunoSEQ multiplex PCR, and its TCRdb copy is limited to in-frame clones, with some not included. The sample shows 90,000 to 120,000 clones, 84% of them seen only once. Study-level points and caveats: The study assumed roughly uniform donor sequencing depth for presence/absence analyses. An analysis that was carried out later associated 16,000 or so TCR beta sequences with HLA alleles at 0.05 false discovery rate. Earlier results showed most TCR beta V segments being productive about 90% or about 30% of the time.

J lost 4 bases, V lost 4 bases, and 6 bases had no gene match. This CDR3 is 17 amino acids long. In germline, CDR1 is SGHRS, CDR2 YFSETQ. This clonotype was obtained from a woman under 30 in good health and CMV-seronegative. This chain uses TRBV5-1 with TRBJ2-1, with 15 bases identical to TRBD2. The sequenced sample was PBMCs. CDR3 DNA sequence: TGCGCCAGCAGCGGGGGGACTAGCGGGGGGCTTTACAATGAGCAGTTCTTC. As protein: CASSGGTSGGLYNEQFF.